Here is one T cell receptor (beta chain) with its context. V lost 3 bases and J lost 3; bases outside the gene matches: 4. Germline CDR1 and CDR2: SGHTA and FQGNSA. This CDR3 is 14 amino acids long. The data were taken from a study of blood T cell repertoires in COVID-19. In the study overall: The cDNA or gDNA used as material had been derived from T cells, B-cell-depleted T cells, or PBMCs.

The age range of participants was 18 to 89 years, with residence in about 25 US areas. Participant-reported clinical history was the basis for cohort assignment. The method was immunoSEQ multiplex PCR; TCRdb's version includes in-frame clones alone and lacks a portion of them. The sample comprises about 380,000 clones, over 75% of which are singletons, and 1% to 1.5% rests with the top ten. This receptor was identified in a man aged 25 to 45 who had recovered from COVID-19. The J gene is TRBJ2-7, the V gene TRBV7-2, with TRBD2 identical over 8 bases. Sequencing was carried out using PBMCs or T cells enriched from blood (not recorded which). CDR3 nucleotides: TGTGCCAGCAGCTTGGGGACTAGACTCTACGAGCAGTACTTC. Translated: CASSLGTRLYEQYF.